The 19 T cell receptor beta chains below were found in one sample sequenced in a study of shared clonotypes between healthy human individuals. This table comes from immunoSEQ multiplex PCR, and its TCRdb copy is limited to in-frame clones, with some not included. The sample lists 2 million to 2.5 million clones, 80% to 95% seen once, with under 0.45% in the top ten. Sequenced sample: naive CD4+ T cells from PBMCs. Subset specified: CD45RA+ positively selected. These receptors originate from a man between 18 and 29 years old in good health. Some clones in this sample may be carry-over from other donors' samples.

This chain links TRBV18 with TRBJ1-1; the D gene is possibly TRBD1 (5 bases). The germline CDR1 and CDR2 sequences are KGHSH and LQKENI. The length of the CDR3 is 16 residues. The V end was cut by 1 base, the J end by 0 bases, with 12 bases between. CDR3 amino acids: CASSPLKGPLNTEAFF. CDR3 bases: TGTGCCAGCTCACCACTCAAGGGACCACTGAACACTGAAGCTTTCTTT.

The chain employs TRBV27 and TRBJ2-2, with D uncertain. Trimming shortened V by 3 bases and J by 4 bases, and 9 bases separated the two germline ends. The CDR3 is 14 amino acids. Looked up from germline, CDR1 is MNHEY and CDR2 is SMNVEV (reference sequence). This CDR3 reads CASSFGEITGELFF. The CDR3 bases are TGTGCCAGCAGTTTTGGTGAGATCACCGGGGAGCTGTTTTTT.

This chain links TRBV19 with TRBJ2-1; 7 bases are a match to TRBD2. Germline V gene sequence: CDR1 LNHDA, CDR2 SQIVND (reference sequence). J was trimmed by 7 bases and V by 3 bases; bases with no gene match: 9. The CDR3 is 15 residues long. CDR3 sequence: CASSIEGGSANEQFF. CDR3 coding DNA: TGTGCCAGTAGTATTGAGGGCGGGAGCGCAAATGAGCAGTTCTTC.

The J gene is TRBJ1-1, the V gene TRBV5-6; D may be TRBD1 (6 bases). Trimming shortened V by 1 base and J by 7 bases, and 11 bases separated the two germline ends. CDR1 is SGHDT and CDR2 is YYEEEE in the germline V gene. The CDR3 is made up of 13 amino acids. CDR3: CASSLTGTHEAFF. DNA for the CDR3: TGTGCCAGCAGCTTGACCGGGACACATGAAGCTTTCTTT.

This rearrangement joins TRBV28 to TRBJ1-4; 8 bases are a match to TRBD1. Germline lookup yields CDR1 MDHEN and CDR2 SYDVKM. V dropped 4 bases and J dropped 2; count of bases not matched to a gene: 15. The CDR3 length is 19 residues. The CDR3 is CASSSPPGRGLVTNEKLFF. The CDR3, as DNA: TGTGCCAGCAGTTCTCCTCCGGGCAGGGGGCTCGTCACTAATGAAAAACTGTTTTTT.

This clone has only one observation. J is TRBJ1-2 and V is TRBV28; TRBD1 might be the D (6 bases). This CDR3 region has 14 residues. V lost 6 bases and J lost 3, with 14 bases in between. Germline CDR1 MDHEN, CDR2 SYDVKM. The DNA of the CDR3 is TGTGCCAGCAGAAATTTGGGGGCGTACTATGGCTACACCTTC. Protein sequence: CASRNLGAYYGYTF.

The J gene is TRBJ2-3, the V gene TRBV14; the match to TRBD2 covers 9 bases. The CDR3 sequence is 15 residues long. From germline, CDR1 is SGHDN and CDR2 FVKESK. Unmatched junction bases numbered 4, after V lost 4 bases and J lost 2 bases. CDR3 amino acids: CASSPLAGYTDTQYF. The CDR3 DNA follows: TGTGCCAGCAGCCCCCTAGCGGGATACACAGATACGCAGTATTTT.

The CDR3, as DNA: TGTGCCAGCAGTTTAAGGGGGACAGGGCCCCATGAGCAGTTCTTC. Translation gives CASSLRGTGPHEQFF. V gene TRBV27 combines with J gene TRBJ2-1; 9 bases line up with TRBD1. V shed 2 bases, J shed 8 bases, and the junction held 7 bases outside the gene matches. The CDR3 runs 15 residues. Germline V gene sequence: CDR1 MNHEY, CDR2 SMNVEV (reference sequence).

The chain links TRBV27 to TRBJ1-1; D is undetermined. The CDR3 runs to 16 residues. Trimming removed 0 bases from V and 1 base from J, with 12 bases in between. Germline V gene lookup returns CDR1 MNHEY and CDR2 SMNVEV (reference sequence). CDR3 sequence: CASSLSNYGSNTEAFF. CDR3 nucleotides: TGTGCCAGCAGTTTATCGAATTACGGGTCGAACACTGAAGCTTTCTTT.

Regarding this clone: This sample also contains other DNA sequences that code for the same CDR3. V gene TRBV9 combines with J gene TRBJ2-3; D is possibly TRBD2 (5 bases). Germline CDR1 reads SGDLS; CDR2 reads YYNGEE. CDR3 length: 14 residues. Trimming took 2 bases from V and 4 from J, leaving 11 bases between them. CDR3 sequence reads: CASSVGGPADTQYF. The CDR3 DNA sequence: TGTGCCAGCAGCGTCGGCGGGCCCGCAGATACGCAGTATTTT.

V and J are TRBV7-2 and TRBJ2-1; D is unresolved. CDR1 is SGHTA and CDR2 is FQGNSA in the germline V gene. V lost 0 bases and J 15 bases, leaving 9 bases between the germline ends. The CDR3 covers 11 residues. CDR3 in amino acids: CASSLAGRMFF. The CDR3 DNA is TGTGCCAGCAGCTTAGCAGGACGGATGTTCTTC. Supplemented by reference TRBV7-2 and TRBJ2-1, the full variable domain reads GAGVSQSPSNKVTEKGKDVELRCDPISGHTALYWYRQSLGQGLEFLIYFQGNSAPDKSGLPSDRFSAERTGGSVSTLTIQRTQQEDSAVYLCASSLAGRMFFGPGTRLTVL.

This clone was counted once. This rearrangement joins TRBV5-1 to TRBJ1-2; tentative D call: TRBD1 (5 bases). This CDR3 has 15 residues. V was cut by 1 base and J by 1 base, with 11 bases left in between. Germline V CDR1 and CDR2: SGHRS, YFSETQ. CDR3 DNA: TGCGCCAGCAGCTTGTCAACGGGGGGTAACTATGGCTACACCTTC. This codes for CASSLSTGGNYGYTF.

This clone was picked up one time. The J gene is TRBJ1-5, the V gene TRBV2; D gene unclear. This CDR3 contains 14 residues. V was shortened by 5 bases and J by 7 bases, with 15 bases between the two germline ends. Germline V lookup: CDR1 SNHLY, CDR2 FYNNEI. The CDR3 DNA is TGTGCCAGCAGTAACCGGGCCCCGGCCCAGCCCCAGCATTTT. Protein sequence: CASSNRAPAQPQHF.

The chain employs TRBV5-1 and TRBJ2-3; a possible D gene is TRBD1 (6 bases). Germline V gene lookup returns CDR1 SGHRS and CDR2 YFSETQ. V lost 5 bases to trimming and J lost 4 bases, with 14 bases between them. The CDR3 totals 14 residues. Here the CDR3 reads CASRLLQGADTQYF. In nucleotides, the CDR3 is TGCGCCAGCAGACTCCTACAGGGCGCAGATACGCAGTATTTT.

The V and J genes are TRBV7-3 and TRBJ2-3; D not certain. Germline assignment: CDR1 SGHTA and CDR2 FQGTGA. The CDR3 runs to 13 residues. Trimming removed 6 bases at V and 2 bases at J, with 9 bases between. The CDR3 DNA is TGTGCCAGCAGGTTGGACCACACAGATACGCAGTATTTT. Translating it yields CASRLDHTDTQYF.

The V gene is TRBV10-3, the J gene TRBJ2-2; a weak D match, TRBD2 (5 bases). Deletions cut 3 bases from V and 4 bases from J, with 12 bases between. CDR1 is ENHRY, CDR2 SYGVKD, per germline. CDR3 length: 15 residues. CDR3 DNA sequence: TGTGCCATCAGTGAAATTCTGGGAGCCACCGGGGAGCTGTTTTTT. Amino acid sequence: CAISEILGATGELFF.

The V and J genes are TRBV6-6 and TRBJ1-3, with TRBD1 as a possible D gene (5 bases). Trimming pared 6 bases from V and 5 bases from J, leaving 11 bases between. CDR1 and CDR2 from the germline V gene are MNHNY and SVGAGI (reference sequence). The CDR3 spans 13 residues. The CDR3 nucleotides read TGTGCCAGCAGCACTAGACAGAGAAACACCATATATTTT. This translates into CASSTRQRNTIYF.

The chain employs TRBV18 and TRBJ2-4; the match to TRBD1 covers 7 bases. The CDR3 is made up of 16 amino acids. Looked up from germline, CDR1 is KGHSH and CDR2 is LQKENI. V shed 5 bases, J shed 9 bases, and the junction held 16 bases outside the gene matches. The CDR3 nucleotides read TGTGCCAGCTCAACGGACAGGAGCACACCTGGGGGCATTCAGTACTTC. It yields the protein CASSTDRSTPGGIQYF.

This chain connects TRBV4-1 to TRBJ2-2, with D maybe TRBD2 (5 bases). This CDR3 contains 16 residues. Germline V gene data show CDR1 as MGHRA and CDR2 as YSYEKL. Trimming shortened V by 1 base and J by 2 bases, and 11 bases separated the two germline ends. CDR3 coding DNA: TGCGCCAGCAGCCAAGGGGAGAGAGTAAACACCGGGGAGCTGTTTTTT. It specifies CASSQGERVNTGELFF.